Below are 10 T cell receptor beta chains sequenced from a single sample in a study of Graves' ophthalmopathy and Graves' hyperthyroidism. Scientists amplified the TCR beta CDR3 regions from RNA transcripts. First-round RT-PCR used HTBI primers; second-round multiplex PCR followed. From the multiplex PCR reads, TCRdb called clonotypes with MiXCR, one entry per CDR3 protein. The table has roughly 410,000 distinct CDR3 sequences, 15% to 19% seen once. The sequenced sample was peripheral blood. Every receptor here comes from a woman aged 18-29 years with stable Graves' hyperthyroidism.

Ten or more counts support this clonotype. The chain recombines TRBV19 with TRBJ1-1, with TRBD1 as a possible D gene (5 bases). Germline V gives CDR1 LNHDA, CDR2 SQIVND (reference sequence). V lost 10 bases and J lost 2, with 20 bases in between. The CDR3 sequence is 15 residues long. The CDR3 region is CATTRGDLGNTEAFF. The CDR3 coding sequence is TGTGCCACTACCCGAGGGGATTTGGGTAACACTGAAGCTTTCTTT. The entire variable domain, with the rest obtained from reference TRBV19 and TRBJ1-1, is as follows: DGGITQSPKYLFRKEGQNVTLSCEQNLNHDAMYWYRQDPGQGLRLIYYSQIVNDFQKGDIAEGYSVSREKKESFPLTVTSAQKNPTAFYLCATTRGDLGNTEAFFGQGTRLTVV.

In this sample, this clonotype turned up many times. This rearrangement joins TRBV19 to TRBJ1-2; D might be TRBD1 (6 bases). Trimming cost V 7 bases and J 2 bases, with 17 bases left between them. The germline V gene has CDR1 LNHDA and CDR2 SQIVND (reference sequence). The CDR3 is made up of 15 amino acids. In DNA form, the CDR3 reads TGTGCCAGTAAAAACAGGGAGGCAGCAAACTATGGCTACACCTTC. Its protein product is CASKNREAANYGYTF. The whole variable domain, remainder taken from reference TRBV19 and TRBJ1-2, is DGGITQSPKYLFRKEGQNVTLSCEQNLNHDAMYWYRQDPGQGLRLIYYSQIVNDFQKGDIAEGYSVSREKKESFPLTVTSAQKNPTAFYLCASKNREAANYGYTFGSGTRLTVV.

This clonotype was detected many times. V usage is TRBV11-2 and J usage is TRBJ2-7; the D gene is possibly TRBD2 (5 bases). Trimming cost V 6 bases and J 3 bases, with 15 bases left between them. Germline V CDR1 and CDR2: SGHAT, FQNNGV. The CDR3 is 14 residues long. Here the CDR3 reads CASRKWGDDYEQYF. The CDR3 region has the DNA TGTGCCAGCAGGAAATGGGGAGATGACTACGAGCAGTACTTC. Looking up the rest from reference TRBV11-2 and TRBJ2-7 gives the full variable domain: EAGVAQSPRYKIIEKRQSVAFWCNPISGHATLYWYQQILGQGPKLLIQFQNNGVVDDSQLPKDRFSAERLKGVDSTLKIQPAKLEDSAVYLCASRKWGDDYEQYFGPGTRLTVT.

This clonotype was counted many times. This chain links TRBV11-2 with TRBJ2-5, with D tentatively TRBD1 or TRBD2 (5 bases each). This CDR3 has 14 amino acids. Germline lookup yields CDR1 SGHAT and CDR2 FQNNGV. Trimming took 0 bases from V and 5 from J, leaving 10 bases between them. The DNA of the CDR3 is TGTGCCAGCAGCTTAGACGGGGCCCGGGAGACCCAGTACTTC. Translating gives CASSLDGARETQYF.

There are many counts of this clonotype. The DNA for the CDR3 is TGTGCCAGTAGTATACAGGGATTCAGCAATCAGCCCCAGCATTTT. This translates into CASSIQGFSNQPQHF. The J gene is TRBJ1-5, the V gene TRBV19; tentative D call: TRBD1 (5 bases). V was trimmed by 2 bases and J by 1 base, leaving 9 bases between them. This CDR3 comprises 15 residues. Germline V CDR1 and CDR2: LNHDA, SQIVND (reference sequence). Combining the CDR3 with reference TRBV19 and TRBJ1-5 gives the whole variable domain DGGITQSPKYLFRKEGQNVTLSCEQNLNHDAMYWYRQDPGQGLRLIYYSQIVNDFQKGDIAEGYSVSREKKESFPLTVTSAQKNPTAFYLCASSIQGFSNQPQHFGDGTRLSIL.

This clonotype was found many times. CDR3 DNA sequence: TGCAGCGTTTCCGGCGGGTCGAGCAATCAGCCCCAGCATTTT. This encodes CSVSGGSSNQPQHF. This chain links TRBV29-1 with TRBJ1-5; unclear D gene. V lost 5 bases and J lost 1, with 12 bases in between. The CDR3 spans 14 residues. From germline, CDR1 is SQVTM and CDR2 ANQGSEA.

This clonotype was counted ten times or more. The rearrangement uses TRBV15 and TRBJ1-2; D uncertain. The CDR3 sequence is 13 residues long. The germline CDR1 and CDR2 sequences are LNHNV and YYDKDF (reference sequence). Trimming removed 4 bases at V and 1 base at J, with 7 bases between. As DNA, the CDR3 is TGTGCCACCAGCATGGGTGTTAACTATGGCTACACCTTC. It codes for CATSMGVNYGYTF.

This clonotype showed up just a few times. The chain is built from TRBV6-1 and TRBJ2-7, with 12 bases fitting TRBD1. This CDR3 region has 15 residues. V lost 3 bases, J lost 1 base, and 1 base stayed unmatched. Germline CDR1 reads MNHNS; CDR2 reads SASEGT. CDR3 DNA sequence: TGTGCCAGCAGTGAGGGACAGGGGGCTTCCTACGAGCAGTACTTC. Amino acids: CASSEGQGASYEQYF.

This clonotype came up many times. This chain connects TRBV12-3 or TRBV12-4 to TRBJ1-5, with D possibly TRBD1 on 6 matching bases. Between the trimmed V and J ends, which lost 6 bases and 1 base, there was a span of 16 bases. The CDR3 has 16 amino acids. CDR3 residues: CASRISGGYSNQPQHF. The DNA of the CDR3 is TGTGCCAGCAGGATTTCGGGGGGCTACAGCAATCAGCCCCAGCATTTT.

This clonotype was seen a few times. Relative to the germline gene, one junction end is altered; a read error may explain this. The chain combines TRBV6-1 with TRBJ1-2; the D is unclear. Germline V gene lookup returns CDR1 MNHNS and CDR2 SASEGT. The CDR3 length is 13 residues. CDR3 nucleotide sequence: TGTGCCAGCAGTGGAAGGGCTAACTATGGCTTCACCTTC. It yields the protein CASSGRANYGFTF.